The rows below give T cell receptor beta chains drawn from one sample of a study of T cell changes during pregnancy in multiple sclerosis. Produced via immunoSEQ multiplex PCR; TCRdb's table is partial and in-frame only. The sample shows fewer than 45,000 clones, about nine tenths of them seen only once. Sequencing was performed on CD4+ T cells from peripheral blood mononuclear cells, taken in the third trimester of pregnancy. All receptors derive from a female donor in good health, enrolled as a control in a pregnancy study. Each CDR3 is given with its conserved first and last residue. The D gene is left open where the match is weak. Size tells how often a clone was seen (once, few, many) or the class of an expanded clone, and some rows leave it out.

v_gene	abundance	d_gene	j_gene	CDR3aa	CDR3nt
TRBV5-5	.	.	TRBJ1-4	CASSLGRRGEKLFF	TGTGCCAGCAGCTTGGGGCGGCGAGGAGAAAAACTGTTTTTT
TRBV10-3	.	TRBD2	TRBJ2-7	CATRSGGPNYEQYF	TGTGCCACCCGTAGCGGGGGGCCCAACTACGAGCAGTACTTC
TRBV30	.	.	TRBJ2-5	CAWTGPRGETQYF	TGTGCCTGGACAGGGCCTAGGGGGGAGACCCAGTACTTC
TRBV2	.	TRBD1	TRBJ2-6	CASTPLQGLSSGANVLTF	TGTGCCAGCACACCCTTACAGGGGCTAAGCTCTGGGGCCAACGTCCTGACTTTC
TRBV5-1	once	.	TRBJ2-5	CASSSGQPQETQYF	TGCGCCAGCAGCTCCGGACAGCCCCAAGAGACCCAGTACTTC
TRBV9	.	TRBD2	TRBJ2-5	CASSVAASSGQETQYF	TGTGCCAGCAGCGTAGCGGCGTCTAGCGGACAAGAGACCCAGTACTTC
TRBV19	.	.	TRBJ2-3	CASSIGSGGSADTQYF	TGTGCCAGTAGTATAGGCTCTGGAGGGAGCGCAGATACGCAGTATTTT
TRBV6-1	once	TRBD2	TRBJ2-5	CASRVRGGTETQYF	TGTGCCAGCAGGGTGCGGGGGGGGACGGAGACCCAGTACTTC
TRBV10-3	.	.	TRBJ2-3	CAISESSGLGDTQYF	TGTGCCATCAGTGAGTCGTCGGGACTGGGAGATACGCAGTATTTT
TRBV2	.	.	TRBJ2-2	CASSDNGANTGELFF	TGTGCCAGCAGTGATAATGGGGCTAACACCGGGGAGCTGTTTTTT
TRBV6-1	.	TRBD1	TRBJ1-4	CAIPADRVYEKLFF	TGTGCCATCCCAGCCGACAGGGTCTACGAAAAACTGTTTTTT
TRBV5-1	.	TRBD1	TRBJ1-4	CASSLRGPGEKLFF	TGCGCCAGCAGCTTAAGGGGGCCAGGTGAAAAACTGTTTTTT
TRBV10-1	.	TRBD2	TRBJ2-3	CANTLSGRARTDTQYF	TGCGCCAACACGCTTAGCGGGAGGGCCAGGACAGATACGCAGTATTTT
TRBV9	.	TRBD1	TRBJ1-1	CASSVAEGALNTEAFF	TGTGCCAGCAGCGTAGCGGAGGGGGCTCTGAACACTGAAGCTTTCTTT